This T cell receptor beta chain is from a study of control samples from healthy donors and cancer patients. Assay used: immunoSEQ multiplex PCR; TCRdb lists only in-frame clones, some missing. This sample has 94,000 or so clones, with approximately 84% found just once. Germline CDR1 and CDR2: GTSNPN and SVGIG (reference sequence). With 0 bases removed from V and 0 bases from J, the gap between germline ends came to 12 bases. The CDR3 is 16 residues long. The gene calls are TRBV30 and TRBJ1-5; TRBD1 might be the D (5 bases). This clonotype was obtained from a man aged 65 to 85 with lung cancer. Material for sequencing was PBMCs. The CDR3 DNA follows: TGTGCCTGGAGTGTACGAGGACAACTTAGCAATCAGCCCCAGCATTTT. It encodes CAWSVRGQLSNQPQHF.